Listed here is a single T cell receptor beta chain. CDR3 size: 12 residues. V gave up 5 bases and J gave up 6 bases; unmatched junction bases: 7. The V gene's germline CDR1 is GTSNPN and CDR2 SVGIG (reference sequence). This sample stems from a study of blood T cell repertoires in COVID-19. The wider study: Sites across the United States, Italy and Spain contributed samples from acute and convalescent COVID-19. T cells, B-cell-depleted T cells, or PBMCs supplied cDNA or gDNA.

As originally analysed: Researchers report that nucleated cell counts were estimated from reference gene primer amplification. Sequencing was performed with immunoSEQ multiplex PCR; in TCRdb, only in-frame clones are kept and a portion is missing. The DNA was the basis for D and trimming; V, J and clone size are from that table. The sample contains 270,000 or so clones, 70% to 90% of which appear only once. The sequenced sample consisted of PBMCs or T cells enriched from blood (not recorded which). The TCR was taken from a woman aged 40 to 50 with acute COVID-19. The chain links TRBV30 to TRBJ2-7; 7 bases line up with TRBD1. The CDR3 region has the DNA TGTGCCTGGGGACGGGGACAGTCCGAGCAGTACTTC. Its protein product is CAWGRGQSEQYF.